Below are 7 T cell receptor beta chains sequenced from a single sample in a study of blood T cells in healthy people across ages. Primers used in a second PCR of roughly 6 to 12 cycles were a sample-barcoded 5' primer and a J-beta primer mix. TCRdb fed the 5' RACE reads into MiXCR, producing one record per CDR3 protein. The repertoire includes about 720,000 distinct CDR3 sequences, around a fifth of them detected once, and 22% sits in the top ten. Material: blood. The receptors stem from a man in his 70s in good health.

This clonotype was seen more than once but under ten times. The chain employs TRBV5-1 and TRBJ2-2; weak D call: TRBD2 (6 bases). Deletions cut 6 bases from V and 2 bases from J, with 8 bases between. This CDR3 has 13 residues. CDR1 is SGHRS, CDR2 YFSETQ, per germline. The CDR3 protein is CASMGGNTGELFF. CDR3 coding DNA: TGCGCCAGCATGGGGGGAAACACCGGGGAGCTGTTTTTT. The full variable domain, in which reference TRBV5-1 and TRBJ2-2 provide the parts outside the CDR3, is KAGVTQTPRYLIKTRGQQVTLSCSPISGHRSVSWYQQTPGQGLQFLFEYFSETQRNKGNFPGRFSGRQFSNSRSEMNVSTLELGDSALYLCASMGGNTGELFFGEGSRLTVL.

Only one count was recorded for this clonotype. The V gene is TRBV25-1, the J gene TRBJ2-5, with TRBD1 matching over 7 bases. TRBJ2-7 explains the end of the DNA better; the J call may be wrong. The CDR3 sequence is 15 residues long. Germline CDR1 is MGHDK and CDR2 is SYGVNS. CDR3 DNA: TGTGCCAGCAGAAAGGGGGCGCAACCCACTTACGAGCAGTACTTC. Translation gives CASRKGAQPTYEQYF.

This clonotype occurred a few times. The chain is built from TRBV12-3 or TRBV12-4 and TRBJ2-2, with TRBD2 matching 7 bases. The CDR3 spans 15 residues. V was pared by 6 bases and J by 4 bases, with 8 bases of the junction left unmatched. The CDR3 DNA sequence: TGTGCCAGCAGATCGGGGGGTCATGGCACCGGGGAGCTGTTTTTT. Its protein is CASRSGGHGTGELFF.

This clonotype was seen at least ten times. J is TRBJ1-4 and V is TRBV10-3, with D possibly matching TRBD1 (5 bases). Trimming shortened V by 4 bases and J by 0 bases, and 6 bases separated the two germline ends. The CDR3 runs 14 residues. Germline loops: CDR1 ENHRY, CDR2 SYGVKD. CDR3 DNA sequence: TGTGCCATCAGTGGAGGGGCAACTAATGAAAAACTGTTTTTT. Its translation is CAISGGATNEKLFF.

The chain recombines TRBV24-1 with TRBJ2-1, with unresolved D. The J call may be faulty, since TRBJ2-7 better matches the DNA end. The germline V gene has CDR1 KGHDR and CDR2 SFDVKD. This CDR3 is built from 13 residues. CDR3 sequence (DNA): TGTGCCACCAGTGATTCGAACTCCTACGAGCAGTACTTC. The encoded protein is CATSDSNSYEQYF.

J is TRBJ2-3 and V is TRBV21-1; no DNA check was done on the table's D call, TRBD2. TRBV21-1 is marked as a pseudogene. There are 19 residues in the CDR3. The DNA of the CDR3 is TGTGCCAGCAGCAAAGTTCCCAGGTTACTAGTACCCAGCACAGATACGCAGTATTTT. It translates to CASSKVPRLLVPSTDTQYF.

This clonotype was seen more than once but under ten times. The rearrangement joins TRBV3-1 to TRBJ1-2; D possibly corresponds to TRBD1 (6 bases). V was cut by 6 bases and J by 7 bases, with 18 bases left in between. Germline lookup yields CDR1 LGHDT and CDR2 YNNKEL (reference sequence). The CDR3 is 14 amino acids. The CDR3 region is CASRNLQGIFGYTF. Written as DNA, the CDR3 is TGTGCCAGCAGGAACCTGCAGGGGATTTTTGGCTACACCTTC.